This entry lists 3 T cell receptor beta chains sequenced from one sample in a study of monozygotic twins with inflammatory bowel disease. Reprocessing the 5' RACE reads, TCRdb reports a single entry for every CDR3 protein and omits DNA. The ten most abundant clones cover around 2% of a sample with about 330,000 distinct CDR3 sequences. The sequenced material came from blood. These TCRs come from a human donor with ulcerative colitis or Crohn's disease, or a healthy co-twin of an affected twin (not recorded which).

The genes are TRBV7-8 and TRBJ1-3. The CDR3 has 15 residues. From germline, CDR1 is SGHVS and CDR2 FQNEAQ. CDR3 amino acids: CASSSPSGGTNTIYF.

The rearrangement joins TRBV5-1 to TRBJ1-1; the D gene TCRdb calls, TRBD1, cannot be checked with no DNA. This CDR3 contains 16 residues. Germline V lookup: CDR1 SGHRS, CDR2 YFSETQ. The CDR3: CASSLGRQRLNTEAFF.

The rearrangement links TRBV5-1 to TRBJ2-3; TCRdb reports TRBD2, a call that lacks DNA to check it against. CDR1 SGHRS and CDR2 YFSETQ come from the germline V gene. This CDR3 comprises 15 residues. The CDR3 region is CASGRSGVSTDTQYF.